This T cell receptor beta chain stems from a study of T cell responses to AZD1222 COVID-19 vaccine. The study, taken as a whole, reports: CD4 TCRs covered the whole spike, strongest at regions 160-218 and 743-854.

Second-dose timings of about 4 or about 12 weeks were pooled. Concerning this clone itself: Its specificity is unknown.

Libraries were prepared by immunoSEQ multiplex PCR; TCRdb keeps only in-frame clonotypes and omits some of them. The table has roughly 58,000 clones, 80% to 90% seen once. With V trimmed by 3 bases and J by 0 bases, 9 bases remained unmatched. The CDR3 totals 16 residues. CDR1 is SGHRS and CDR2 is YFSETQ in the germline V gene. The clonotype comes from an adult who received the AZD1222 COVID-19 vaccine. The V gene is TRBV5-1, the J gene TRBJ2-7; TRBD2 agrees at 7 bases. Sequenced here: peripheral blood, sampled 28 days after the second AZD1222 dose. CDR3 sequence (DNA): TGCGCCAGCAGCTCGGGACTAACGACATACTCCTACGAGCAGTACTTC. Amino acid sequence: CASSSGLTTYSYEQYF.